These 18 T cell receptor beta chains came from one sample sequenced in a study of shared clonotypes between healthy human individuals. TCRdb's copy holds only in-frame clones and misses some; the assay was immunoSEQ multiplex PCR. The sample lists about 2,200,000 clones; roughly 91% were seen once. CD45RO negativity and positive selection for CCR7 defined naive CD8 cells, a population that excluded terminally differentiated effector memory CD45RA+ cells. The specimen was naive CD8+ T cells from PBMCs. These receptors all come from a man between 18 and 29 years old in good health. Some clones in this sample may be carry-over from other donors' samples.

As to this clone: The sample has other DNA sequences that encode this CDR3 too. V gene TRBV7-2 combines with J gene TRBJ1-1; 9 positions match TRBD1. There are 14 residues in the CDR3. Germline-derived CDR1 and CDR2 are SGHTA and FQGNSA. Trimming removed 3 bases from V and 4 bases from J; junction bases left unmatched: 3. The CDR3 loop reads CASSLDRGATEAFF. CDR3 in DNA: TGTGCCAGCAGCTTGGACAGGGGCGCCACTGAAGCTTTCTTT.

The gene calls are TRBV29-1 and TRBJ2-3; 9 bases map to TRBD1. The CDR3 covers 18 residues. Germline CDR1 and CDR2: SQVTM and ANQGSEA. Unmatched junction bases numbered 16, after V lost 4 bases and J lost 2 bases. The CDR3: CSVANLVGTGIITDTQYF. The CDR3 DNA reads as TGCAGCGTTGCTAACTTGGTGGGGACAGGGATAATCACAGATACGCAGTATTTT.

The chain employs TRBV7-2 and TRBJ2-7; tentative D call: TRBD2 (5 bases). The V end was cut by 2 bases, the J end by 5 bases, with 10 bases between. The length of the CDR3 is 13 residues. Germline V gene lookup returns CDR1 SGHTA and CDR2 FQGNSA. In nucleotides, the CDR3 is TGTGCCAGCAGCTTACGAGGGTTCGACGAGCAGTACTTC. Amino acids: CASSLRGFDEQYF.

The genes are TRBV2 and TRBJ2-7; D unresolved. The CDR3 runs to 13 residues. V was pared by 4 bases and J by 6 bases, with 13 bases between. Germline-derived CDR1 and CDR2 are SNHLY and FYNNEI. The CDR3 sequence: CASSGGGGSEQYF. The DNA for the CDR3 is TGTGCCAGCAGTGGAGGTGGTGGGTCCGAGCAGTACTTC.

The chain carries TRBV7-9 and TRBJ2-3; possible D gene TRBD1, 6 bases. The germline V and J ends were trimmed by 5 bases and 9 bases, with 12 bases remaining between them. The CDR3 contains 12 residues. Germline CDR1 SEHNR, CDR2 FQNEAQ (reference sequence). Written as DNA, the CDR3 is TGTGCCAGCAGCCCCCGACAGGCAACGCAGTATTTT. This gives the protein CASSPRQATQYF. Full variable domain (missing parts from reference TRBV7-9 and TRBJ2-3): DTGVSQNPRHKITKRGQNVTFRCDPISEHNRLYWYRQTLGQGPEFLTYFQNEAQLEKSRLLSDRFSAERPKGSFSTLEIQRTEQGDSAMYLCASSPRQATQYFGPGTRLTVL.

The rearrangement links TRBV29-1 to TRBJ2-3; the match to TRBD1 covers 8 bases. The trim removed 7 bases at V and 3 bases at J, leaving 6 bases unmatched. CDR3 length equals 13 residues. Germline CDR1 SQVTM, CDR2 ANQGSEA. The CDR3 region has the DNA TGCAGCGCCCTGGACAGGGTAACAGATACGCAGTATTTT. It is translated as CSALDRVTDTQYF.

The V gene is TRBV7-9, the J gene TRBJ2-3; 7 positions agree with TRBD1. V was pared by 5 bases and J by 1 base, with 9 bases of the junction left unmatched. CDR3 length equals 16 residues. The germline V gene has CDR1 SEHNR and CDR2 FQNEAQ (reference sequence). CDR3 coding DNA: TGTGCCAGCAGCCCACCCTACGGGACAGGCACAGATACGCAGTATTTT. It translates to CASSPPYGTGTDTQYF.

Points on this clone: Other DNA sequences in this sample translate to the same CDR3. The chain combines TRBV13 with TRBJ2-1, with 15 bases that match TRBD2. The CDR3 has 17 amino acids. V lost 3 bases and J lost 4; bases outside the gene matches: 4. Germline V lookup: CDR1 PRHDT, CDR2 FYEKMQ (reference sequence). The CDR3 DNA reads as TGTGCCAGCAGCTTGGGACTAGCGGGAGGCCCTTACAATGAGCAGTTCTTC. Its protein is CASSLGLAGGPYNEQFF. The whole variable domain, remainder taken from reference TRBV13 and TRBJ2-1, is AAGVIQSPRHLIKEKRETATLKCYPIPRHDTVYWYQQGPGQDPQFLISFYEKMQSDKGSIPDRFSAQQFSDYHSELNMSSLELGDSALYFCASSLGLAGGPYNEQFFGPGTRLTVL.

The CDR3 reads CASSLVQGAEAFF. Written as DNA, the CDR3 is TGTGCCAGCAGCTTGGTACAGGGGGCTGAAGCTTTCTTT. The genes are TRBV5-6 and TRBJ1-1; TRBD1 aligns across 8 bases. Germline V gives CDR1 SGHDT, CDR2 YYEEEE. The V and J ends lost 0 bases and 6 bases, in that order; junction bases with no gene match: 1. The CDR3 contains 13 residues.

The rearrangement joins TRBV28 to TRBJ1-1; D is uncertain. V lost 7 bases to trimming and J lost 2 bases, with 8 bases between them. The CDR3 spans 12 residues. Germline lookup yields CDR1 MDHEN and CDR2 SYDVKM. CDR3 in DNA: TGTGCCAGCACCTCTCAAAACACTGAAGCTTTCTTT. Protein product: CASTSQNTEAFF.

Of note for this clone: Other DNA sequences in this specimen translate into the identical CDR3. This chain uses TRBV9 with TRBJ2-7; tentatively, D is TRBD1 (6 bases). V dropped 0 bases and J dropped 3 bases, with 10 bases sitting between them. The CDR3 is made up of 14 amino acids. Germline assignment: CDR1 SGDLS and CDR2 YYNGEE. The DNA of the CDR3 is TGTGCCAGCAGCGTAGGAGGGGGTGGCTACGAGCAGTACTTC. It encodes CASSVGGGGYEQYF.

This clone was recorded a few times. This chain uses TRBV28 with TRBJ2-7; tentatively, D is TRBD2 (6 bases). Germline V CDR1 and CDR2: MDHEN, SYDVKM. The CDR3 sequence is 14 residues long. V shed 8 bases and J shed 4 bases, with 18 bases lying between them. The CDR3 sequence is CASGKVGGGYEQYF. DNA of the CDR3: TGTGCCAGCGGAAAGGTGGGGGGTGGTTACGAGCAGTACTTC. Supplemented by reference TRBV28 and TRBJ2-7, the full variable domain reads DVKVTQSSRYLVKRTGEKVFLECVQDMDHENMFWYRQDPGLGLRLIYFSYDVKMKEKGDIPEGYSVSREKKERFSLILESASTNQTSMYLCASGKVGGGYEQYFGPGTRLTVT.

The chain is built from TRBV2 and TRBJ2-1; D is possibly TRBD1 (5 bases). The CDR3 length is 13 residues. Germline V gene data show CDR1 as SNHLY and CDR2 as FYNNEI. With 8 bases removed from V and 4 bases from J, the gap between germline ends came to 12 bases. The DNA of the CDR3 is TGTGCCAGCCAGGGCGCGATTTACAATGAGCAGTTCTTC. Translated: CASQGAIYNEQFF.

Worth noting for this clone: No DNA is shown, since the ends of the CDR3 on it are uncertain; the CDR3 is the one TCRdb lists. The rearrangement joins TRBV27 to TRBJ2-1; the D call in the table, TRBD2, was not verified against the DNA. Germline V lookup: CDR1 MNHEY, CDR2 SMNVEV (reference sequence). The CDR3 is 17 residues long, ends included. This CDR3 reads CASSSSTTTYSYNEQFF.

The chain uses TRBV21-1 and TRBJ2-6; TRBD2, as called in the table, went unchecked against the DNA. TRBV21-1 is reported as a pseudogene. The CDR3 contains 16 residues. This CDR3 is CASSPLGRSGANVLTF. Here the CDR3 DNA reads TGTGCCAGCAGCCCCCTAGGGAGGTCTGGGGCCAACGTCCTGACTTTC.

V gene TRBV7-2 combines with J gene TRBJ2-7; the D is unclear. The CDR3 extends over 13 amino acids. Trimming left V 4 bases short and J 4 bases short, with 11 bases between. Germline-derived CDR1 and CDR2 are SGHTA and FQGNSA. CDR3: CASSYAVGYEQYF. The DNA for the CDR3 is TGTGCCAGCAGCTACGCCGTAGGTTACGAGCAGTACTTC.

This chain uses TRBV7-9 with TRBJ2-1, with 7 bases matching TRBD2. Germline V CDR1 and CDR2: SEHNR, FQNEAQ (reference sequence). The CDR3 spans 15 residues. The ends lost 5 bases at V and 4 bases at J; junction bases unmatched: 8. The DNA of the CDR3 is TGTGCCAGCAGCCCAAGCGGGGCCCTTTACAATGAGCAGTTCTTC. It specifies CASSPSGALYNEQFF.

CDR3 in DNA: TGTGCCAGCAGCTCTACAGGGGGTGGTTACTACGAGCAGTACTTC. Protein sequence: CASSSTGGGYYEQYF. This rearrangement joins TRBV13 to TRBJ2-7; 8 nucleotides agree with TRBD1. V shed 4 bases and J 3 bases; nucleotides not matched to a gene: 8. CDR3 length: 15 amino acids. Germline V gene sequence: CDR1 PRHDT, CDR2 FYEKMQ (reference sequence).